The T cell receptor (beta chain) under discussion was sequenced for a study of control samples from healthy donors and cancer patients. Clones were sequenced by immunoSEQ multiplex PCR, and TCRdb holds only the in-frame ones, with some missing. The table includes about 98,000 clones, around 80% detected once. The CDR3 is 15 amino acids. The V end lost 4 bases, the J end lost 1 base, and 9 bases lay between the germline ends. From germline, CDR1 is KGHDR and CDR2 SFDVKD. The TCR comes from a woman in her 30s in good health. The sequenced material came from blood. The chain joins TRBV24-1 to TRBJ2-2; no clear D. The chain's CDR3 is CATSDPQKNTGELFF. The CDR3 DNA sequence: TGTGCCACCAGTGACCCCCAGAAGAACACCGGGGAGCTGTTTTTT.